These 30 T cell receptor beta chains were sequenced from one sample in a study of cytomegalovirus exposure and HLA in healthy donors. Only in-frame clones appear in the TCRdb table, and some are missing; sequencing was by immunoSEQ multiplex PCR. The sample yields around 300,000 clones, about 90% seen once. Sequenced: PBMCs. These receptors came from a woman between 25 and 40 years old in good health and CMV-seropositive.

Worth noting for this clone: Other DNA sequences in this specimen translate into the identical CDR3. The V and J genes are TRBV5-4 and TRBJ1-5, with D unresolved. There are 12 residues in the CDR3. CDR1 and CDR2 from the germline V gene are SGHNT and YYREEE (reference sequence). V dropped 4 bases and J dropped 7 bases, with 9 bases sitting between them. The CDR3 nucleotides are TGTGCCAGCAGCGTAGGCGGCCAGCCCCAGCATTTT. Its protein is CASSVGGQPQHF.

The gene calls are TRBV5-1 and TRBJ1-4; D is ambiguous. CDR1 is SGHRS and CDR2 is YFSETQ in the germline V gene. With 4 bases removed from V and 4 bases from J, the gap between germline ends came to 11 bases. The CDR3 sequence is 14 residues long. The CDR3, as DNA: TGCGCCAGCAGCCCGGCGGTTAATAATGAAAAACTGTTTTTT. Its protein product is CASSPAVNNEKLFF.

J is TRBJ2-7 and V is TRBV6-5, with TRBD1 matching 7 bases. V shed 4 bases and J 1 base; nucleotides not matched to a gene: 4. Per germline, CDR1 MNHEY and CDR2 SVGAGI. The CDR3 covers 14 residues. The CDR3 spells CASSSDRRSYEQYF. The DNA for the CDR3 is TGTGCCAGCAGTTCGGACAGGCGATCCTACGAGCAGTACTTC.

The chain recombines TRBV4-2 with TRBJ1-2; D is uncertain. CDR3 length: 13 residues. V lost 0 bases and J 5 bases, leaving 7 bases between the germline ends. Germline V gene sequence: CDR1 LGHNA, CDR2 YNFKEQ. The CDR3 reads CASSQDGNYGYTF. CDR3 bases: TGTGCCAGCAGCCAAGATGGGAATTATGGCTACACCTTC.

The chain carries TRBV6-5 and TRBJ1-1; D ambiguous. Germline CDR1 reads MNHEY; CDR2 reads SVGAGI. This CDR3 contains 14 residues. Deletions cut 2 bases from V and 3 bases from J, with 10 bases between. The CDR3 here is CASSYPYRDTEAFF. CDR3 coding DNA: TGTGCCAGCAGTTACCCCTACCGCGACACTGAAGCTTTCTTT.

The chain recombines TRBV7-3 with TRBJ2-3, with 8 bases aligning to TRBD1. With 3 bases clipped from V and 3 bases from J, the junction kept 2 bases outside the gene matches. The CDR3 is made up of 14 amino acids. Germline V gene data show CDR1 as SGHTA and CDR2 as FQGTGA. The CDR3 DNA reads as TGTGCCAGCAGCTTGGGACAGGATACAGATACGCAGTATTTT. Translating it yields CASSLGQDTDTQYF. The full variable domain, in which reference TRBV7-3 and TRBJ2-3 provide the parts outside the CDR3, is GAGVSQTPSNKVTEKGKYVELRCDPISGHTALYWYRQSLGQGPEFLIYFQGTGAADDSGLPNDRFFAVRPEGSVSTLKIQRTERGDSAVYLCASSLGQDTDTQYFGPGTRLTVL.

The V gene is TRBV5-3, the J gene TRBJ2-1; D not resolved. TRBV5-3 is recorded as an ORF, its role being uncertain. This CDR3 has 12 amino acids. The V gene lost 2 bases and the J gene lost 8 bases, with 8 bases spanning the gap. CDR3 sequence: CARSFSGDEQFF. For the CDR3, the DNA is TGTGCCAGAAGCTTTAGTGGAGATGAGCAGTTCTTC.

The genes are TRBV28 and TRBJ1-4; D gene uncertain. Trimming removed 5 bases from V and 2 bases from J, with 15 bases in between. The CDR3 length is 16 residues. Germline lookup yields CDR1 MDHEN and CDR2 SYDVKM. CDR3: CASSIRVKHTNEKLFF. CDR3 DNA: TGTGCCAGCAGTATCCGGGTCAAGCACACTAATGAAAAACTGTTTTTT.

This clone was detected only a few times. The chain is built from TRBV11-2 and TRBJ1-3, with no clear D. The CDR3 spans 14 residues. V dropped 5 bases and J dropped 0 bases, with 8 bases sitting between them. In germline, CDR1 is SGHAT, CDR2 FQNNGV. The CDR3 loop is CASSTSRSGNTIYF. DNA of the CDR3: TGTGCCAGCAGCACATCACGCTCTGGAAACACCATATATTTT. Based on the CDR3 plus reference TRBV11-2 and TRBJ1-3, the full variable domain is EAGVAQSPRYKIIEKRQSVAFWCNPISGHATLYWYQQILGQGPKLLIQFQNNGVVDDSQLPKDRFSAERLKGVDSTLKIQPAKLEDSAVYLCASSTSRSGNTIYFGEGSWLTVV.

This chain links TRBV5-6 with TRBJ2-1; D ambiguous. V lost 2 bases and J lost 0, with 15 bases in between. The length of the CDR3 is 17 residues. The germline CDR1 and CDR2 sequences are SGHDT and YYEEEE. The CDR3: CASSLRRAQLSYNEQFF. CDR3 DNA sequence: TGTGCCAGCAGCTTAAGAAGGGCCCAACTCTCCTACAATGAGCAGTTCTTC.

CDR3 nucleotide sequence: TGTGCCACCAGCAGAGCCCTGGACGGCACTAACTATGGCTACACCTTC. It specifies CATSRALDGTNYGYTF. The chain couples TRBV15 to TRBJ1-2, with unresolved D. Germline values: CDR1 LNHNV, CDR2 YYDKDF (reference sequence). Trimming removed 1 base at V and 0 bases at J, with 12 bases between. The CDR3 consists of 16 residues.

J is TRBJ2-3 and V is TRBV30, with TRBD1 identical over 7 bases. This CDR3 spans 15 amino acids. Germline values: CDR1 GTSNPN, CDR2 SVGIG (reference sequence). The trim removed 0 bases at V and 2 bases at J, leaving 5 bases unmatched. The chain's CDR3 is CAWSVGTAATDTQYF. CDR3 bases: TGTGCCTGGAGTGTAGGGACAGCTGCCACAGATACGCAGTATTTT.

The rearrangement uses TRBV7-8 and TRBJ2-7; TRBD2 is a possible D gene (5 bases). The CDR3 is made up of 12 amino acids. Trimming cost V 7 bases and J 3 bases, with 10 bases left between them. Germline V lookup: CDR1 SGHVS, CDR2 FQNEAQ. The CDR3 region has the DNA TGTGCCAGCAACGGTCGGGACTACGAGCAGTACTTC. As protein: CASNGRDYEQYF.

CDR3 coding DNA: TGTGCCAGCTCACCACTTGAGAGGGGGATTACCTACGAGCAGTACTTC. Translating gives CASSPLERGITYEQYF. The chain carries TRBV18 and TRBJ2-7; possible D gene TRBD1, 6 bases. The germline V gene has CDR1 KGHSH and CDR2 LQKENI. The CDR3 sequence is 16 residues long. V was shortened by 1 base and J by 2 bases, with 15 bases between the two germline ends.

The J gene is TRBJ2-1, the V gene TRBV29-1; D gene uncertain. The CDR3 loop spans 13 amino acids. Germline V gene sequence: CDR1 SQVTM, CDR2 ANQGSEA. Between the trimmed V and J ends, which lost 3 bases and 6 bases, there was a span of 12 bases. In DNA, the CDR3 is TGCAGCGTTGAGACCCCGTTATCCAATGAGCAGTTCTTC. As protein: CSVETPLSNEQFF.

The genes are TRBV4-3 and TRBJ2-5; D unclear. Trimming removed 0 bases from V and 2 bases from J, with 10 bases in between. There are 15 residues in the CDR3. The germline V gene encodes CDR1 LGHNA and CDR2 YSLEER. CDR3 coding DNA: TGCGCCAGCAGCCAAGATTTACGGAAACAAGAGACCCAGTACTTC. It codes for CASSQDLRKQETQYF.

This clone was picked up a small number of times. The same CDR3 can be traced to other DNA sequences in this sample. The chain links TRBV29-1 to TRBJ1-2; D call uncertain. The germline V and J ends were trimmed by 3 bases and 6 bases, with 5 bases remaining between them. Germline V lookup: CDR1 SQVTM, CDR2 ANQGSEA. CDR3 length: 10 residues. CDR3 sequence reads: CSVDGDGYTF. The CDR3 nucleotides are TGCAGCGTTGACGGGGATGGCTACACCTTC.

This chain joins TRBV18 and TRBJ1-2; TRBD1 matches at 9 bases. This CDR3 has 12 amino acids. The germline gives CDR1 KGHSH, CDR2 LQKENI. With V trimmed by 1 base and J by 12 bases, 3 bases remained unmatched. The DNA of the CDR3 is TGTGCCAGCTCACCACGGGACAGGGACAACACCTTC. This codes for CASSPRDRDNTF.

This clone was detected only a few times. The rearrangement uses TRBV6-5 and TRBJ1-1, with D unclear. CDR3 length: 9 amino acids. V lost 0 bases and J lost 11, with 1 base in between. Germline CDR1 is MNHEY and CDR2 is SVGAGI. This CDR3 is CASSYSAFF. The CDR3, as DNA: TGTGCCAGCAGTTACTCCGCTTTCTTT.

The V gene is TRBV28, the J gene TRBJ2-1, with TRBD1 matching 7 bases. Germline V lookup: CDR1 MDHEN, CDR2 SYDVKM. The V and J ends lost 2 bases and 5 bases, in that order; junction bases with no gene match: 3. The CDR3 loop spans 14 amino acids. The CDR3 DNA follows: TGTGCCAGCAGTTTACTTACAGGGGACAATGAGCAGTTCTTC. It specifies CASSLLTGDNEQFF.

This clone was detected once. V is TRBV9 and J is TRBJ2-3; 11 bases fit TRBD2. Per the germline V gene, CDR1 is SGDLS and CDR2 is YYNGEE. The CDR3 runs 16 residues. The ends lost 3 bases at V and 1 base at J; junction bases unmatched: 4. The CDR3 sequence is CASSGATSGGTDTQYF. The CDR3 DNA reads TGTGCCAGCAGCGGAGCGACTAGCGGGGGCACAGATACGCAGTATTTT.

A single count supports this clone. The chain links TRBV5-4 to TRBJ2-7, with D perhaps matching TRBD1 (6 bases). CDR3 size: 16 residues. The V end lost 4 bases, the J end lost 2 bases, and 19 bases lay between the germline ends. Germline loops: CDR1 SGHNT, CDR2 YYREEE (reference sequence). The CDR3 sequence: CASSKQLRDTTYEQYF. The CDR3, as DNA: TGTGCCAGCAGCAAACAACTCCGGGACACAACCTACGAGCAGTACTTC.

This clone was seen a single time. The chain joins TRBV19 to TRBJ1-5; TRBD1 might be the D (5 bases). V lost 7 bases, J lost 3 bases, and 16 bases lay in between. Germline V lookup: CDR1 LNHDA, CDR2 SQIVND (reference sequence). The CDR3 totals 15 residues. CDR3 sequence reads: CASNKGGAYNQPQHF. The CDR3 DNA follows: TGTGCCAGTAACAAGGGAGGGGCGTACAATCAGCCCCAGCATTTT.

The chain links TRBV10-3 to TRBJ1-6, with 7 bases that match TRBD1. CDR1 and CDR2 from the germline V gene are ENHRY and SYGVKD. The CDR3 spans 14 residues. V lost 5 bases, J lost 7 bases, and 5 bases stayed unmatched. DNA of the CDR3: TGTGCCATCAGTATTGGGACAGTCAATTCACCCCTCCACTTT. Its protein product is CAISIGTVNSPLHF.

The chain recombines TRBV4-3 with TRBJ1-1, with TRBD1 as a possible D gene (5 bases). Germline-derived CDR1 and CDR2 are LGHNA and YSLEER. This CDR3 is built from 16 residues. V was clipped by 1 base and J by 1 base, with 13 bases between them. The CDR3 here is CASSQAGPRGNTEAFF. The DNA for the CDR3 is TGCGCCAGCAGCCAAGCGGGACCGCGGGGGAACACTGAAGCTTTCTTT.

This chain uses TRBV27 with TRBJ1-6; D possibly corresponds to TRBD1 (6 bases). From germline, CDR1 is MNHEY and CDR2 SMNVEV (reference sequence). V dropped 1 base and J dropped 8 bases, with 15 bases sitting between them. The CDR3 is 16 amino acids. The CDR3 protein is CASSLLQGAGDSPLHF. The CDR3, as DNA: TGTGCCAGCAGTTTATTACAGGGTGCGGGGGATTCACCCCTCCACTTT.

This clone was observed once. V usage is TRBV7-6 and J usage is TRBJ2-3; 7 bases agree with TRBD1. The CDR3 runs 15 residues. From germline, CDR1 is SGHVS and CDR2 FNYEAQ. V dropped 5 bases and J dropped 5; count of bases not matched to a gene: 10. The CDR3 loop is CASSPTGSGGDTQYF. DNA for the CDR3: TGTGCCAGCAGCCCGACAGGGTCCGGAGGAGATACGCAGTATTTT.

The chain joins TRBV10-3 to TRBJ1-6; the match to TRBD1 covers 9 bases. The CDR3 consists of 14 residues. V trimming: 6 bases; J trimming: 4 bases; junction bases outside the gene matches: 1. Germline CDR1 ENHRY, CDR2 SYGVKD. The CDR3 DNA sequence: TGTGCCATCAGCGGGACAGGGTATAATTCACCCCTCCACTTT. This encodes CAISGTGYNSPLHF.

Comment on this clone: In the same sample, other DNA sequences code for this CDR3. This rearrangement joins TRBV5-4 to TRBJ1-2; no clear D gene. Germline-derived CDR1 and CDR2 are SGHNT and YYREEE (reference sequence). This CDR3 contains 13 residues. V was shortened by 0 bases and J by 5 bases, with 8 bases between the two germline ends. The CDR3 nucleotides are TGTGCCAGCAGCTTGGGGGCCCAATATGGCTACACCTTC. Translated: CASSLGAQYGYTF.

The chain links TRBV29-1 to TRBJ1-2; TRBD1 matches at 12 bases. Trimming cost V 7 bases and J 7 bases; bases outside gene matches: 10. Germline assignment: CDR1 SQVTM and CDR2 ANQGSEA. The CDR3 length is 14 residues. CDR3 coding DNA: TGCAGCGCCGGCTTGGGACAGGGGGCTCCTGGCTACACCTTC. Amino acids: CSAGLGQGAPGYTF.